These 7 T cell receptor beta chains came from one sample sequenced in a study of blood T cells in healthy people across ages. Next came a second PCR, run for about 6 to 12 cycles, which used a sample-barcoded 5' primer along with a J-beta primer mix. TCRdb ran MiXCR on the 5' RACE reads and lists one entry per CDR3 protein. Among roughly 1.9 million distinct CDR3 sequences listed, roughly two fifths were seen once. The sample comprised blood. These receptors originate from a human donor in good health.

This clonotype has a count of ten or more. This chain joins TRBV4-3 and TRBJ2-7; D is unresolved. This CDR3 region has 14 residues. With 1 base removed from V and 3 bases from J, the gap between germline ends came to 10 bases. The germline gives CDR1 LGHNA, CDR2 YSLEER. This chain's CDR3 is CASSQGLSGYEQYF. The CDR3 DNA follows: TGCGCCAGCAGCCAAGGTTTGTCAGGCTACGAGCAGTACTTC.

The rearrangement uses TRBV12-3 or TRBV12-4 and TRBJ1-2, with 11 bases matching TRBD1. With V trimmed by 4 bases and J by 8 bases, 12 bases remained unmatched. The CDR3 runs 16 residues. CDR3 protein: CASSSRKGQGEGGYTF. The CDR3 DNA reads TGTGCCAGCAGTTCAAGAAAGGGACAGGGGGAAGGAGGCTACACCTTC.

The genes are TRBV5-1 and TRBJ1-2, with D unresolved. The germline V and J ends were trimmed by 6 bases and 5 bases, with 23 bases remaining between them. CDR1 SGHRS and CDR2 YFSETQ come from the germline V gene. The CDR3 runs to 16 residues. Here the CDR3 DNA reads TGCGCCAGCACCACTGACCTCGCGGGCAATGCATATGGCTACACCTTC. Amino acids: CASTTDLAGNAYGYTF.

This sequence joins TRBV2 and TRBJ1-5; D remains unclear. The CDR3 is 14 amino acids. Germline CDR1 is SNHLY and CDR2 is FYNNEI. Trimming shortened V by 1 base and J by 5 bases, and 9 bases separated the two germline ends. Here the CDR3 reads CASSEVRVDQPQHF. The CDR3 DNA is TGTGCCAGCAGTGAAGTGCGCGTTGATCAGCCCCAGCATTTT.

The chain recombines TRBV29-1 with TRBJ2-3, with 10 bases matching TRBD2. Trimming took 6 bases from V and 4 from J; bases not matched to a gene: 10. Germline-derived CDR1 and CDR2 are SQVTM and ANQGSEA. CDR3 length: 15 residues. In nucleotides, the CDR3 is TGCAGCGTCGAGCTAGCGGGAGAAAGAGCAGATACGCAGTATTTT. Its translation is CSVELAGERADTQYF.

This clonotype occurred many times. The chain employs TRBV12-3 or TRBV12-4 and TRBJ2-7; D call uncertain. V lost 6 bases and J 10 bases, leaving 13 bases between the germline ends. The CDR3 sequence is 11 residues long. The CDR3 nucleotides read TGTGCCAGCAGCTCATTACTTGAACAGTACTTC. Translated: CASSSLLEQYF.

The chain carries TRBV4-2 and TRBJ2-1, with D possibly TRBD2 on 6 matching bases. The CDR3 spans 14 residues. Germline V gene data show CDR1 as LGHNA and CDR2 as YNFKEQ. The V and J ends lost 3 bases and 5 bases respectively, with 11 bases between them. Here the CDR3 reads CASSQRGVNNEQFF. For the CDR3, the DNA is TGTGCCAGCAGCCAGCGGGGAGTCAACAATGAGCAGTTCTTC.